The 22 T cell receptor beta chains below were found in one sample sequenced in a study of blood T cell repertoires in COVID-19. Here immunoSEQ multiplex PCR was the method, and the copy in TCRdb shows in-frame clones only, minus some. This repertoire shows fewer than 250,000 clones, approximately 82% found once; its top ten account for under 3%. Sequencing input: peripheral blood. These TCRs come from a man aged 45-65 years with active or convalescent COVID-19.

The V call is TRBV19, the J call TRBJ2-1, with D possibly TRBD1 on 6 matching bases. Trimming left V 4 bases short and J 10 bases short, with 11 bases between. Germline V gives CDR1 LNHDA, CDR2 SQIVND (reference sequence). This CDR3 region has 12 residues. The CDR3 sequence: CASSTDSSEQFF. The CDR3 DNA reads TGTGCCAGTAGTACGGACAGTAGCGAGCAGTTCTTC. Using reference TRBV19 and TRBJ2-1 for the parts outside the CDR3, the full variable domain is DGGITQSPKYLFRKEGQNVTLSCEQNLNHDAMYWYRQDPGQGLRLIYYSQIVNDFQKGDIAEGYSVSREKKESFPLTVTSAQKNPTAFYLCASSTDSSEQFFGPGTRLTVL.

In DNA form, the CDR3 reads TGTGCCAGTAGTATGCGACGAGGGTCAGATACGCAGTATTTT. Protein sequence: CASSMRRGSDTQYF. The chain joins TRBV19 to TRBJ2-3; possibly TRBD2 for D (5 bases). The V and J ends lost 3 bases and 4 bases respectively, with 11 bases between them. The CDR3 has 14 residues. Germline V gives CDR1 LNHDA, CDR2 SQIVND (reference sequence). The whole variable domain, remainder taken from reference TRBV19 and TRBJ2-3, is DGGITQSPKYLFRKEGQNVTLSCEQNLNHDAMYWYRQDPGQGLRLIYYSQIVNDFQKGDIAEGYSVSREKKESFPLTVTSAQKNPTAFYLCASSMRRGSDTQYFGPGTRLTVL.

V gene TRBV19 combines with J gene TRBJ2-3; TRBD1 matches at 9 bases. The CDR3 is 14 residues long. After removal of 7 bases from V and 5 bases from J, the junction contained 7 bases not matched to a gene. CDR1 and CDR2 (germline): LNHDA, SQIVND (reference sequence). The CDR3 sequence is CASTGTGRLDTQYF. CDR3 in DNA: TGTGCCAGTACCGGGACAGGGCGCTTAGATACGCAGTATTTT.

This clone has a single count. The gene calls are TRBV6-5 and TRBJ2-5; the D is unclear. Germline V lookup: CDR1 MNHEY, CDR2 SVGAGI. CDR3 length equals 14 residues. With 6 bases removed from V and 1 base from J, the gap between germline ends came to 12 bases. The CDR3 region has the DNA TGTGCCAGCAGCCCCGTGGCCCCCCAAGAGACCCAGTACTTC. As protein: CASSPVAPQETQYF.

CDR3 nucleotide sequence: TGCGCCAGCAGCCCGGGACAGGGAAGTGCAGATACGCAGTATTTT. This gives the protein CASSPGQGSADTQYF. The V and J genes are TRBV23-1 and TRBJ2-3, with 9 bases fitting TRBD1. TRBV23-1 is sorted into the ORF group, with uncertain function. With V trimmed by 6 bases and J by 4 bases, 8 bases remained unmatched. The CDR3 runs to 15 residues.

The chain carries TRBV27 and TRBJ2-1, with 7 bases lining up with TRBD1. CDR1 and CDR2 from the germline V gene are MNHEY and SMNVEV (reference sequence). The CDR3 has 18 residues. V was clipped by 6 bases and J by 4 bases; unmatched bases: 18. For the CDR3, the DNA is TGTGCCAGCAGCACCCACACAGGGGCGGCTACTCCTTACAATGAGCAGTTCTTC. Amino acids: CASSTHTGAATPYNEQFF.

The CDR3 loop is CASSQDEWLAGVGRSYNEQFF. CDR3 bases: TGTGCCAGCAGCCAAGATGAATGGCTAGCGGGAGTTGGCCGTTCCTACAATGAGCAGTTCTTC. The chain recombines TRBV4-2 with TRBJ2-1, with 10 bases fitting TRBD2. Germline V gene lookup returns CDR1 LGHNA and CDR2 YNFKEQ. The ends lost 0 bases at V and 1 base at J; junction bases unmatched: 15. The CDR3 runs 21 residues.

This clone was counted only a few times. This chain uses TRBV5-1 with TRBJ1-1, with D perhaps TRBD1 (6 bases). Trimming stripped 1 base from V and 5 bases from J, with 12 bases between. CDR1 and CDR2 from the germline V gene are SGHRS and YFSETQ. The CDR3 loop spans 14 amino acids. The DNA of the CDR3 is TGCGCCAGCAGCTTGTACGGGCAGGGGACTGAAGCTTTCTTT. Translation gives CASSLYGQGTEAFF.

This rearrangement joins TRBV10-3 to TRBJ2-6, with D unclear. This CDR3 comprises 14 residues. Trimming took off 2 bases at V and 7 bases at J, with 9 bases between the two ends. CDR1 ENHRY and CDR2 SYGVKD come from the germline V gene. Here the CDR3 reads CAISEPVPANVLTF. The CDR3 region has the DNA TGTGCCATCAGTGAGCCAGTTCCCGCCAACGTCCTGACTTTC.

This chain links TRBV19 with TRBJ2-4, with TRBD1 matching over 9 bases. Per the germline V gene, CDR1 is LNHDA and CDR2 is SQIVND (reference sequence). The ends lost 5 bases at V and 3 bases at J; junction bases unmatched: 8. CDR3 length: 16 amino acids. Here the CDR3 DNA reads TGTGCCAGTAGTCTACGGGACAGGGTGATCAAAAACATTCAGTACTTC. It encodes CASSLRDRVIKNIQYF.

The chain is built from TRBV10-2 and TRBJ2-1; weak D call: TRBD2 (6 bases). The V gene lost 8 bases and the J gene lost 6 bases, with 11 bases spanning the gap. In germline, CDR1 is WSHSY, CDR2 SAAADI. This CDR3 is 12 amino acids long. The CDR3 reads CASSGLLNEQFF. The DNA for the CDR3 is TGCGCCAGCTCGGGACTGCTCAATGAGCAGTTCTTC.

This chain joins TRBV7-9 and TRBJ1-4; D is unclear. V lost 0 bases and J lost 6, with 5 bases in between. CDR3 length: 13 residues. Germline CDR1 reads SEHNR; CDR2 reads FQNEAQ (reference sequence). The CDR3 loop is CASSLAGDEKLFF. For the CDR3, the DNA is TGTGCCAGCAGCTTAGCCGGAGATGAAAAACTGTTTTTT.

This chain joins TRBV7-6 and TRBJ1-1; D ambiguous. Germline lookup yields CDR1 SGHVS and CDR2 FNYEAQ. The CDR3 spans 15 residues. V lost 4 bases, J lost 1 base, and 13 bases lay in between. In DNA form, the CDR3 reads TGTGCCAGCAGCTCCACCGGAACAGCGAACACTGAAGCTTTCTTT. It encodes CASSSTGTANTEAFF. The full variable domain, its missing parts supplied by reference TRBV7-6 and TRBJ1-1, is GAGVSQSPRYKVTKRGQDVALRCDPISGHVSLYWYRQALGQGPEFLTYFNYEAQQDKSGLPNDRFSAERPEGSISTLTIQRTEQRDSAMYRCASSSTGTANTEAFFGQGTRLTVV.

Concerning this clone: At one of its ends the junction is not consistent with the germline gene, which may arise from a read error. The gene calls are TRBV2 and TRBJ1-3; tentatively, D is TRBD1 (6 bases). Germline CDR1 and CDR2: SNHLY and FYNNEI. The CDR3 has 13 residues. CDR3 nucleotide sequence: TGTGCCAGCAGGGAAGGACAGGGAAACACCATATATTTT. This encodes CASREGQGNTIYF.

This clone has a single count. The chain employs TRBV28 and TRBJ2-7; the match to TRBD2 covers 9 bases. Germline V lookup: CDR1 MDHEN, CDR2 SYDVKM. The CDR3 length is 14 residues. The V segment lost 6 bases and the J segment 3 bases; nucleotides outside the gene matches: 6. The CDR3 DNA follows: TGTGCCAGCAGGGGCGGGGGGGCGTACTACGAGCAGTACTTC. Its translation is CASRGGGAYYEQYF. The whole variable domain, remainder taken from reference TRBV28 and TRBJ2-7, is DVKVTQSSRYLVKRTGEKVFLECVQDMDHENMFWYRQDPGLGLRLIYFSYDVKMKEKGDIPEGYSVSREKKERFSLILESASTNQTSMYLCASRGGGAYYEQYFGPGTRLTVT.

The J gene is TRBJ1-1, the V gene TRBV5-5; the D gene is possibly TRBD1 (5 bases). V dropped 4 bases and J dropped 1 base, with 17 bases sitting between them. Per germline, CDR1 SGHKS and CDR2 YYEKEE (reference sequence). CDR3 length equals 16 residues. CDR3: CASSPMGRATNTEAFF. The CDR3 DNA reads as TGTGCCAGCAGCCCCATGGGCAGGGCAACGAACACTGAAGCTTTCTTT.

This chain's CDR3 is CASSPTSYGYTF. The CDR3 nucleotides read TGTGCCAGCTCGCCGACAAGTTATGGCTACACCTTC. This rearrangement joins TRBV18 to TRBJ1-2; D not certain. V gave up 6 bases and J gave up 5 bases, with 10 bases separating them. The germline gives CDR1 KGHSH, CDR2 LQKENI. The CDR3 has 12 residues.

The chain uses TRBV2 and TRBJ2-3; 8 nucleotides align to TRBD2. CDR3 length: 16 amino acids. CDR1 and CDR2 from the germline V gene are SNHLY and FYNNEI. V lost 8 bases and J lost 1; bases outside the gene matches: 11. CDR3 region: CASAPGGGSGTDTQYF. Written as DNA, the CDR3 is TGTGCCAGCGCTCCGGGCGGGGGGTCTGGCACAGATACGCAGTATTTT.

The chain couples TRBV3-1 (or the pseudogene TRBV3-2) to TRBJ2-7, with D perhaps matching TRBD2 (6 bases). Germline CDR1 reads LGHDT; CDR2 reads YNNKEL (reference sequence). The CDR3 is 15 residues long. Trimming removed 4 bases from V and 2 bases from J, with 15 bases in between. The CDR3 nucleotides read TGTGCCAGCAGCCTACGACTAGGTATCCCCTACGAGCAGTACTTC. This encodes CASSLRLGIPYEQYF.

CDR3: CASSSDRGQGFYGYTF. The CDR3 nucleotides read TGTGCCAGCAGCTCTGACAGGGGGCAAGGGTTTTATGGCTACACCTTC. The chain uses TRBV5-8 and TRBJ1-2, with 10 bases matching TRBD1. From germline, CDR1 is SGHTS and CDR2 YDEGEE. The CDR3 is made up of 16 amino acids. Trimming took 3 bases from V and 5 from J; bases not matched to a gene: 10.

The rearrangement uses TRBV7-2 and TRBJ1-1; 11 bases line up with TRBD1. The CDR3 covers 15 residues. CDR1 is SGHTA and CDR2 is FQGNSA in the germline V gene. The ends lost 4 bases at V and 4 bases at J; junction bases unmatched: 5. CDR3 in amino acids: CASSWTGGAGTEAFF. CDR3 nucleotides: TGTGCCAGCAGCTGGACAGGGGGCGCCGGCACTGAAGCTTTCTTT.

V is TRBV21-1 and J is TRBJ1-4. TRBV21-1 constitutes a pseudogene. CDR3 length: 15 amino acids. For the CDR3, the DNA is TGTGCCAGCCTCCTCCAGGGAGGCGGTAATGAAAAACTGTTTTTT. As protein: CASLLQGGGNEKLFF.